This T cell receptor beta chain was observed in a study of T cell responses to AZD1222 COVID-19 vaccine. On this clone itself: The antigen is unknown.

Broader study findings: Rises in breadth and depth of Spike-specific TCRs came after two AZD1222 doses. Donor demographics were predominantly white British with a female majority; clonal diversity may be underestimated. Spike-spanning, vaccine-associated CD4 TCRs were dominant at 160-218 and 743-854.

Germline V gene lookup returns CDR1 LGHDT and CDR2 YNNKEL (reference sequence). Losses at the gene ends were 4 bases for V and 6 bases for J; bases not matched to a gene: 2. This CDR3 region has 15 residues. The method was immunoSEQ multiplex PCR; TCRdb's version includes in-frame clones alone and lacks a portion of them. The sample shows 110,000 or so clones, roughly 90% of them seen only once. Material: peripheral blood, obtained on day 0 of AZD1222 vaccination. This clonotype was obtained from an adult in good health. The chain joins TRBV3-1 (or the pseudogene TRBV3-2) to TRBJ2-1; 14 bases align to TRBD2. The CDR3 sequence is CASSPGTSGSNEQFF. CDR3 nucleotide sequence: TGTGCCAGCAGCCCGGGGACTAGCGGGAGCAATGAGCAGTTCTTC.